The clone carrying this TCR beta chain was picked up a small number of times. Its specificity is unknown. Germline V CDR1 and CDR2: SGHKS, YYEKEE (reference sequence). This CDR3 region has 15 residues. V lost 4 bases and J 6 bases, leaving 18 bases between the germline ends. TCRdb itself ran the 5' RACE reads through MiXCR, one entry per CDR3 protein. The sample lists fewer than 250,000 distinct CDR3 sequences, around 10% occurring once. These data come from a study of identical twins. Study-wide results and limits: Cross-sectional statistical analysis, not tracking of the same donors, underpinned the conclusions. The study found excess low generation probability among twin-shared out-of-frame alpha sequences. Compared with models, monozygotic twins showed more out-of-frame TCR alpha sharing. Analyses of zero insertions could, in part, be confounded by invariant MAIT and iNKT cells.

The V call is TRBV5-5, the J call TRBJ2-3, with D perhaps TRBD1 (5 bases). Material for sequencing was memory (CD45RO+) T cells sorted from blood. The source is a woman younger than 30 in good health. In DNA, the CDR3 is TGTGCCAGCAGCATCCAGGGCCCGGGCCAGGATACGCAGTATTTT. It yields the protein CASSIQGPGQDTQYF.